This entry features one T cell receptor (beta chain) sequence. Its antigen remains unidentified. This specimen comes from a study of T cell repertoires in cytomegalovirus infection. Study in general: In public TCR beta signatures, there were indications of both CMV infection and matching HLA type. Study conclusions and caveats: Pooled public TCR beta family frequency picked out CMV carriers with the relevant HLA. Ex vivo responses were dominated by HLA-C-restricted CMV-specific TCR beta clonotypes.

The CDR3 spans 12 residues. Germline V gene sequence: CDR1 SEHNR, CDR2 FQNEAQ (reference sequence). The V end was cut by 5 bases, the J end by 8 bases, with 11 bases between. TCRdb reprocessed the reads via MiXCR and lists one record per CDR3 protein. The sample records some 70,000 distinct CDR3 sequences, 22% being singletons. V usage is TRBV7-9 and J usage is TRBJ2-3; D gene uncertain. The origin of this receptor is a human donor in good health (CMV status not recorded). Some clones in this sample may be carry-over from other donors' samples. The sequencing input was PBMCs, sequenced either directly or after in vitro stimulation (not recorded which). CDR3 region: CASSPLGGTQYF. The CDR3 DNA is TGTGCCAGCAGCCCACTGGGCGGTACGCAGTATTTT.